The clone carrying this T cell receptor beta chain appeared many times. Antigen unknown. RNA transcripts yielded amplified TCR beta CDR3 regions. HTBI primers were the set used in a first-round RT-PCR of the TCR CDR3. TCRdb re-called the multiplex PCR reads through MiXCR, storing one row per CDR3 protein. The sample includes fewer than 500,000 distinct CDR3 sequences, about 15% of them seen just once. Together with thyroid ultrasound, orbital computed tomography, serum thyroxine and TRAb, clinical symptoms were used for diagnoses. These data belong to a study of T cells in Graves' hyperthyroidism and ophthalmopathy. Study outcomes and limitations: Appearing also in blood were most of the thyroid clonotypes expanded above 0.001.

The CDR3 covers 14 residues. V was pared by 5 bases and J by 3 bases, with 11 bases between. Germline values: CDR1 SNHLY, CDR2 FYNNEI. The V call is TRBV2, the J call TRBJ2-1; D possibly corresponds to TRBD1 (6 bases). The sequenced material came from blood. This clonotype was sampled from a man between 18 and 35 years old with Graves' ophthalmopathy. The CDR3 DNA reads as TGTGCCAGCAGTCTACAGGGCGGCTACAATGAGCAGTTCTTC. It codes for CASSLQGGYNEQFF.